This TCR beta chain was sequenced during a study of cytomegalovirus exposure and HLA in healthy donors. Study findings and constraints: A later analysis linked a missense variant in DCLRE1C to the trimming of TCR beta V and J genes. A prior analysis recorded that most TCR beta V segments were productive about 90% or about 30% of the time.

The primer mix had 60 Vbeta and 13 Jbeta primers. Only in-frame clones appear in the TCRdb table, and some are missing; sequencing was by immunoSEQ multiplex PCR. The sample lists approximately 140,000 clones; 75% to 85% were seen once. V was clipped by 5 bases and J by 1 base, with 15 bases between them. The germline gives CDR1 SQVTM, CDR2 ANQGSEA. The CDR3 runs 15 residues. About this clone: Its specificity is not known.

The chain recombines TRBV29-1 with TRBJ2-1; D might be TRBD1 (5 bases). The sequence came from a woman aged 35 to 49 in good health and CMV-seropositive. Sequencing input: PBMCs. This CDR3 is CSVYLRGASYNEQFF. The DNA of the CDR3 is TGCAGCGTTTATCTTAGGGGCGCTTCCTACAATGAGCAGTTCTTC.